This T cell receptor beta chain was identified during a study of blood T cell repertoires in COVID-19. Turning to the study itself: The analysed material was cDNA or gDNA that came from T cells, B-cell-depleted T cells, or PBMCs.

Here immunoSEQ multiplex PCR was the method, and the copy in TCRdb shows in-frame clones only, minus some. The data hold about 120,000 clones, with about 74% observed a single time. The trim removed 6 bases at V and 2 bases at J, leaving 11 bases unmatched. Germline loops: CDR1 SNHLY, CDR2 FYNNEI. The CDR3 runs 16 residues. Sequenced input: peripheral blood. The clonotype originates from a human donor in a cohort sampled during active COVID-19. V gene TRBV2 combines with J gene TRBJ2-7; 9 bases fit TRBD1. The CDR3 loop reads CASSDSGTGSPYEQYF. For the CDR3, the DNA is TGTGCCAGCAGCGACTCCGGGACAGGGTCCCCCTACGAGCAGTACTTC.